This TCR beta chain was sequenced during a study of blood T cell repertoires in COVID-19. This clone has a handful of counts. Trimming shortened V by 1 base and J by 7 bases, and 10 bases separated the two germline ends. The CDR3 length is 13 residues. Germline loops: CDR1 LNHNV, CDR2 YYDKDF (reference sequence). The protocol was immunoSEQ multiplex PCR, while the TCRdb copy is restricted to in-frame clones and leaves out a portion. Of 250,000 to 350,000 clones listed, around 90% were seen once; the top ten hold 6% to 7%. Sample: peripheral blood. This chain uses TRBV15 with TRBJ1-1; D possibly corresponds to TRBD1 (6 bases). The receptor was isolated from a woman in her 30s with COVID-19, enrolled during active disease. CDR3 nucleotides: TGTGCCACCAGCAGAGGGACAGCCTTTGAAGCTTTCTTT. This gives the protein CATSRGTAFEAFF.